One and the same sample provided the 20 T cell receptor beta chains below, sequenced in a study of blood T cell repertoires in COVID-19. TCRdb keeps only in-frame clones here, not all; method: immunoSEQ multiplex PCR. The data hold about 220,000 clones, with 75% to 85% observed a single time. The sequencing input was peripheral blood. The receptors here all came from a man in his fifties or sixties with active or convalescent COVID-19.

The V call is TRBV5-5, the J call TRBJ1-2, with 7 positions matching TRBD1. The CDR3 is 16 amino acids. Germline CDR1 SGHKS, CDR2 YYEKEE (reference sequence). V lost 4 bases to trimming and J lost 6 bases; unmatched junction nucleotides: 15. CDR3 region: CASSRGQLWQVDGYTF. The CDR3 DNA reads as TGTGCCAGCAGCCGGGGACAGCTATGGCAGGTGGATGGCTACACCTTC.

This clone was seen a single time. The chain combines TRBV12-3 or TRBV12-4 with TRBJ2-5, with TRBD2 matching 7 bases. The J segment lost 7 bases and the V segment lost 0 bases, leaving 2 bases of the junction unmatched. CDR3 length: 13 amino acids. The CDR3 sequence is CASSLAWEGTQYF. The CDR3 nucleotides read TGTGCCAGCAGTTTAGCATGGGAGGGGACCCAGTACTTC.

A note on this clone: The sample carries other DNA sequences with the same CDR3. The chain employs TRBV7-3 and TRBJ2-1; 8 bases are shared with TRBD2. The CDR3 has 15 residues. Unmatched junction bases numbered 3, after V lost 3 bases and J lost 2 bases. Germline loops: CDR1 SGHTA, CDR2 FQGTGA. The CDR3 DNA sequence: TGTGCCAGCAGCTTCAGCGGGGGAACCTACAATGAGCAGTTCTTC. Protein product: CASSFSGGTYNEQFF.

The chain uses TRBV20-1 and TRBJ2-7; D gene ambiguous. There are 11 residues in the CDR3. Germline-derived CDR1 and CDR2 are DFQATT and SNEGSKA (reference sequence). V gave up 7 bases and J gave up 3 bases, with 10 bases separating them. The chain's CDR3 is CSVGLNYEQYF. CDR3 coding DNA: TGCAGTGTCGGTCTTAACTACGAGCAGTACTTC.

DNA for the CDR3: TGTGCCAGCAGCTTGGAGCCAGGGAATACCTACGAGCAGTACGTC. It specifies CASSLEPGNTYEQYV. V usage is TRBV5-5 and J usage is TRBJ2-7; D is possibly TRBD1 (5 bases). Germline loops: CDR1 SGHKS, CDR2 YYEKEE (reference sequence). V was pared by 0 bases and J by 2 bases, with 12 bases between. The CDR3 loop spans 15 amino acids.

This clone was seen once. V usage is TRBV19 and J usage is TRBJ2-3; maybe TRBD2 (7 bases). The germline V and J ends were trimmed by 11 bases and 4 bases, with 22 bases remaining between them. The V gene's germline CDR1 is LNHDA and CDR2 SQIVND (reference sequence). CDR3 length: 15 residues. CDR3 bases: TGTGCCTCCTGGGGGGGCCCGCCGGGCGCAGATACGCAGTATTTT. Protein product: CASWGGPPGADTQYF.

V and J are TRBV6-2 or TRBV6-3 and TRBJ2-3; 9 bases map to TRBD2. V trimming: 3 bases; J trimming: 4 bases; junction bases outside the gene matches: 5. The CDR3 contains 15 residues. Germline V lookup: CDR1 MNHEY, CDR2 SVGEGT. As DNA, the CDR3 is TGTGCCAGCAGTTATGGCGGGAGGGCGGCAGATACGCAGTATTTT. It is translated as CASSYGGRAADTQYF.

This chain links TRBV6-1 with TRBJ1-1; TRBD1 might be the D (6 bases). The V end lost 3 bases, the J end lost 0 bases, and 14 bases lay between the germline ends. The CDR3 is 16 residues long. Germline V gene lookup returns CDR1 MNHNS and CDR2 SASEGT. CDR3 amino acids: CASSDSGGALNTEAFF. CDR3 in DNA: TGTGCCAGCAGTGACAGCGGGGGCGCCTTGAACACTGAAGCTTTCTTT.

This clone came up a few times. This rearrangement joins TRBV20-1 to TRBJ2-1, with TRBD2 as a possible D gene (5 bases). V lost 3 bases and J lost 8, with 20 bases in between. Germline V gene sequence: CDR1 DFQATT, CDR2 SNEGSKA (reference sequence). CDR3 length: 15 amino acids. CDR3: CSASSRGRPADEQFF. The CDR3 DNA is TGCAGTGCTAGTTCCCGCGGGCGGCCCGCGGATGAGCAGTTCTTC.

The chain links TRBV27 to TRBJ2-5, with TRBD2 as a possible D gene (6 bases). The V gene lost 2 bases and the J gene lost 2 bases, with 9 bases spanning the gap. Germline values: CDR1 MNHEY, CDR2 SMNVEV (reference sequence). The CDR3 is 14 residues long. Written as DNA, the CDR3 is TGTGCCAGCAGTTTAATAAGCGGGCAAGAGACCCAGTACTTC. This encodes CASSLISGQETQYF.

The V and J genes are TRBV7-9 and TRBJ1-2, with D possibly TRBD1 on 6 matching bases. Trimming cost V 5 bases and J 8 bases, with 21 bases left between them. Germline V gives CDR1 SEHNR, CDR2 FQNEAQ (reference sequence). This CDR3 spans 15 amino acids. CDR3 amino acids: CASSPSLRGLRGYTF. The CDR3 nucleotides read TGTGCCAGCAGCCCGTCGCTTAGGGGGTTGAGGGGCTACACCTTC.

The gene calls are TRBV29-1 and TRBJ2-1; 14 bases agree with TRBD2. The CDR3 runs 20 residues. The germline V gene has CDR1 SQVTM and CDR2 ANQGSEA. Germline trimming cut 1 base from V and 10 bases from J; bases unmatched to any gene: 21. The CDR3 bases are TGCAGCGTTGAAGGTCTGGCGGGACTAGCGGGAGTCCCCTTTACAATGGAGCAGTTCTTC. Its protein is CSVEGLAGLAGVPFTMEQFF.

This clone came up a few times. V gene TRBV9 combines with J gene TRBJ2-2; 11 bases align to TRBD2. The V gene end was trimmed by 3 bases and the J gene end by 6 bases; junction bases not matched to a gene: 7. Germline V gene lookup returns CDR1 SGDLS and CDR2 YYNGEE. CDR3 length: 16 residues. CDR3 sequence reads: CASSDLAGGRPGELFF. The CDR3 bases are TGTGCCAGCAGCGACTTAGCGGGGGGGCGCCCCGGGGAGCTGTTTTTT. Full variable domain (rest looked up from reference TRBV9 and TRBJ2-2): DSGVTQTPKHLITATGQRVTLRCSPRSGDLSVYWYQQSLDQGLQFLIQYYNGEERAKGNILERFSAQQFPDLHSELNLSSLELGDSALYFCASSDLAGGRPGELFFGEGSRLTVL.

The chain carries TRBV11-2 and TRBJ2-5; tentative D call: TRBD1 (5 bases). Germline V lookup: CDR1 SGHAT, CDR2 FQNNGV. Deletions cut 5 bases from V and 1 base from J, with 11 bases between. This CDR3 region has 14 residues. The CDR3 spells CASSRRATQETQYF. For the CDR3, the DNA is TGTGCCAGCAGCCGCAGGGCTACCCAAGAGACCCAGTACTTC.

V gene TRBV7-3 combines with J gene TRBJ1-5, with 7 nucleotides matching TRBD1. The CDR3 contains 13 residues. CDR1 is SGHTA, CDR2 FQGTGA, per germline. With 0 bases clipped from V and 11 bases from J, the junction kept 4 bases outside the gene matches. CDR3 sequence: CASSLTKGAAQHF. In nucleotides, the CDR3 is TGTGCCAGCAGCTTAACGAAGGGGGCGGCCCAGCATTTT.

The rearrangement joins TRBV10-3 to TRBJ1-1, with unresolved D. Germline values: CDR1 ENHRY, CDR2 SYGVKD. Trimming pared 4 bases from V and 1 base from J, leaving 4 bases between. The CDR3 has 12 amino acids. The CDR3 DNA sequence: TGTGCCATCAGTGGAGAGAACACTGAAGCTTTCTTT. Translation: CAISGENTEAFF.

This chain connects TRBV2 to TRBJ2-1; 15 bases fit TRBD2. Per the germline V gene, CDR1 is SNHLY and CDR2 is FYNNEI. V was pared by 7 bases and J by 9 bases, with 7 bases of the junction left unmatched. CDR3 length: 15 residues. CDR3 nucleotides: TGTGCCAGCATGGGACTAGCGGGAGGATTGGGTGAGCAGTTCTTC. Its protein is CASMGLAGGLGEQFF.

The chain carries TRBV7-2 and TRBJ2-7, with 7 bases that match TRBD1. The CDR3 is made up of 15 amino acids. Germline CDR1 reads SGHTA; CDR2 reads FQGNSA. V was clipped by 5 bases and J by 6 bases; unmatched bases: 13. The CDR3 region is CASSPRTGADREQYF. Here the CDR3 DNA reads TGTGCCAGCAGCCCACGGACAGGTGCTGACCGCGAGCAGTACTTC.

A word on this clone: The missing conserved phenylalanine or tryptophan at the end of this CDR3 makes a read error likely. The DNA is omitted, as the CDR3 cannot be located on it reliably, and the CDR3 follows TCRdb's listing. This chain connects TRBV12-1 to TRBJ1-4; the table names TRBD1, a call not compared with the DNA. TRBV12-1 is noted as a pseudogene. The CDR3 spans 10 residues, counting both ends. The CDR3 loop reads CASSARTKPL.

This chain uses TRBV3-1 (or the pseudogene TRBV3-2) with TRBJ1-1, with unresolved D. Germline CDR1 is LGHDT and CDR2 is YNNKEL (reference sequence). The CDR3 is 11 residues long. With 6 bases removed from V and 8 bases from J, the gap between germline ends came to 10 bases. The CDR3 reads CASSNLGEAFF. The DNA for the CDR3 is TGTGCCAGCAGTAACCTAGGAGAAGCTTTCTTT.